This entry lists 12 T cell receptor beta chains sequenced from one sample in a study of shared clonotypes between healthy human individuals. Data came from immunoSEQ multiplex PCR; TCRdb stores just in-frame clones and leaves some out. This repertoire shows hundreds of thousands of clones, approximately 79% found once; its top ten account for more than 1.5%. Sequencing input: memory CD4+ T cells sorted from blood. The subset was: CD45RA-negative fraction. The receptors originated from a woman aged 25 to 39 in good health.

The chain couples TRBV28 to TRBJ2-6; a possible D gene is TRBD2 (5 bases). The germline V gene encodes CDR1 MDHEN and CDR2 SYDVKM. The length of the CDR3 is 15 residues. V shed 7 bases and J shed 4 bases, with 14 bases lying between them. CDR3 amino acids: CASTSAGVGANVLTF. For the CDR3, the DNA is TGTGCCAGCACGTCGGCCGGGGTGGGGGCCAACGTCCTGACTTTC. The full variable domain, its missing parts supplied by reference TRBV28 and TRBJ2-6, is DVKVTQSSRYLVKRTGEKVFLECVQDMDHENMFWYRQDPGLGLRLIYFSYDVKMKEKGDIPEGYSVSREKKERFSLILESASTNQTSMYLCASTSAGVGANVLTFGAGSRLTVL.

The sample holds a few counts of this clone. The chain employs TRBV28 and TRBJ2-3; perhaps D is TRBD1 or TRBD2 (5 bases each). The ends were cut back, 1 base at V and 4 bases at J, with 27 bases in the middle. Looked up from germline, CDR1 is MDHEN and CDR2 is SYDVKM. CDR3 length equals 20 residues. The CDR3 DNA reads as TGTGCCAGCAGTTTATTACGGGACCCTTATTTTGGAGCTCGATCAGATACGCAGTATTTT. Translation gives CASSLLRDPYFGARSDTQYF.

The chain is built from TRBV5-6 and TRBJ2-3, with no clear D. V dropped 0 bases and J dropped 4 bases, with 6 bases sitting between them. The length of the CDR3 is 13 residues. Looked up from germline, CDR1 is SGHDT and CDR2 is YYEEEE. DNA for the CDR3: TGTGCCAGCAGCTTGGATTGGGCAGATACGCAGTATTTT. This codes for CASSLDWADTQYF.

The J gene is TRBJ1-2, the V gene TRBV5-1, with 7 bases identical to TRBD1. V lost 3 bases and J lost 7; bases outside the gene matches: 6. The CDR3 is made up of 13 amino acids. CDR1 is SGHRS, CDR2 YFSETQ, per germline. The CDR3 nucleotides are TGCGCCAGCAGCTCCCCCGACAGGGCTGGCTACACCTTC. This codes for CASSSPDRAGYTF.

The chain couples TRBV14 to TRBJ2-5, with D perhaps matching TRBD1 (6 bases). This CDR3 comprises 15 residues. V was pared by 0 bases and J by 3 bases, with 11 bases between. CDR1 is SGHDN, CDR2 FVKESK, per germline. CDR3 sequence (DNA): TGTGCCAGCAGCCAAGAATGGACAGCGAAAGAGACCCAGTACTTC. Translating it yields CASSQEWTAKETQYF.

This clone was observed a single time. The CDR3 DNA is TGTGCCAGCAGCTCCGGGACAACATATGGCTACACCTTC. This codes for CASSSGTTYGYTF. The chain employs TRBV5-5 and TRBJ1-2; weak D call: TRBD1 (6 bases). Per germline, CDR1 SGHKS and CDR2 YYEKEE (reference sequence). V was pared by 3 bases and J by 5 bases, with 11 bases between. The CDR3 extends over 13 amino acids. Drawing the rest from reference TRBV5-5 and TRBJ1-2, the complete variable domain is DAGVTQSPTHLIKTRGQQVTLRCSPISGHKSVSWYQQVLGQGPQFIFQYYEKEERGRGNFPDRFSARQFPNYSSELNVNALLLGDSALYLCASSSGTTYGYTFGSGTRLTVV.

CDR3 sequence (DNA): TGTGCCAGCTCACCACGTCAGGCAGGAACCACCGGGGAGCTGTTTTTT. This gives the protein CASSPRQAGTTGELFF. The chain couples TRBV18 to TRBJ2-2, with D unclear. Trimming left V 1 base short and J 4 bases short, with 13 bases between. This CDR3 is 16 amino acids long. CDR1 is KGHSH and CDR2 is LQKENI in the germline V gene.

This clone has ten or more counts. The genes are TRBV28 and TRBJ2-5, with TRBD2 matching over 11 bases. From germline, CDR1 is MDHEN and CDR2 SYDVKM. V lost 5 bases to trimming and J lost 1 base; unmatched junction nucleotides: 18. The CDR3 length is 20 residues. CDR3 sequence: CASSITPYTGTSGAQETQYF. For the CDR3, the DNA is TGTGCCAGCAGTATTACACCATACACCGGGACTAGCGGCGCCCAAGAGACCCAGTACTTC.

The rearrangement uses TRBV7-3 and TRBJ2-5; TRBD1 aligns across 12 bases. V trimming: 4 bases; J trimming: 5 bases; junction bases outside the gene matches: 5. This CDR3 has 15 residues. The V gene's germline CDR1 is SGHTA and CDR2 FQGTGA. The CDR3 DNA follows: TGTGCCAGCAGCTCGGGACAGGGGGCTTCTGAGACCCAGTACTTC. This encodes CASSSGQGASETQYF.

The V and J genes are TRBV5-5 and TRBJ2-7; 7 bases are shared with TRBD1. The CDR3 totals 14 residues. V lost 4 bases and J lost 1; bases outside the gene matches: 5. From germline, CDR1 is SGHKS and CDR2 YYEKEE (reference sequence). The chain's CDR3 is CASSPQDRSYEQYF. The CDR3 DNA reads TGTGCCAGCAGCCCCCAGGACAGGTCCTACGAGCAGTACTTC.

The rearrangement joins TRBV7-9 to TRBJ2-1, with D unresolved. V lost 7 bases and J 1 base, leaving 17 bases between the germline ends. Germline assignment: CDR1 SEHNR and CDR2 FQNEAQ (reference sequence). The CDR3 has 16 residues. CDR3 sequence (DNA): TGTGCCAGCAATCGAGGTAGCCGCCTATCCTACAATGAGCAGTTCTTC. It translates to CASNRGSRLSYNEQFF.

The gene calls are TRBV5-1 and TRBJ2-7; 10 nucleotides line up with TRBD2. With 4 bases clipped from V and 5 bases from J, the junction kept 6 bases outside the gene matches. The V gene's germline CDR1 is SGHRS and CDR2 YFSETQ. This CDR3 has 14 residues. The CDR3 DNA sequence: TGCGCCAGCAGCATTAGCGGGAGGATAAACGAGCAGTACTTC. It translates to CASSISGRINEQYF.